This record covers a single T cell receptor (beta chain). Via MiXCR, TCRdb re-called the PCR reads, giving one row per CDR3 protein. Of about 24,000 distinct CDR3 sequences in the sample, under 50% are singletons; the top ten hold roughly 23%. This CDR3 spans 13 amino acids. The V and J ends lost 6 bases and 3 bases respectively, with 9 bases between them. Germline V gene lookup returns CDR1 MRHNA and CDR2 SNTAGT. This sample was taken from a study of tumor-infiltrating lymphocytes in oesophageal squamous cell carcinoma. This clonotype was obtained from a male donor with esophageal squamous cell carcinoma. Material: esophageal tumor tissue. The chain combines TRBV6-4 with TRBJ2-4; possibly TRBD2 for D (5 bases). In DNA, the CDR3 is TGTGCCAGCAGGAAGAGCGGCAAAAACATTCAGTACTTC. As protein: CASRKSGKNIQYF.